These T cell receptor beta chains were read from a single sample in a study of blood T cell repertoires in COVID-19. Sequencing used immunoSEQ multiplex PCR; TCRdb keeps in-frame clones, though not all of them. Among over 130,000 clones listed, about nine tenths were seen once. The sequencing sample was made of peripheral blood. These receptors all come from a human donor in a cohort sampled during active COVID-19. Each CDR3 is given with its conserved first and last residue. The D gene is left open where the match is weak. The size entry is marked missing in some rows and otherwise reads once, few, many or a size class.

J: TRBJ2-6
size: NA
V: TRBV10-3
length: 17
D: TRBD1
DNA: TGTGCCATCGATCCGGGACAGGGGAGGCCTGGGGCCAACGTCCTGACTTTC
CDR3: CAIDPGQGRPGANVLTF

J: TRBJ2-7
size: NA
V: TRBV27
length: 14
D: NA
DNA: TGTGCCAGCAGCCCTGGACTTGAAATGCGGGAGCAGTACTTC
CDR3: CASSPGLEMREQYF

J: TRBJ1-1
size: NA
V: TRBV28
length: 19
D: TRBD1
DNA: TGTGCCAGCAGTTTACTAAAAGGAACCCTGACAGGGTGGAACACTGAAGCTTTCTTT
CDR3: CASSLLKGTLTGWNTEAFF

J: TRBJ2-1
size: NA
V: TRBV7-9
length: 14
D: NA
DNA: TGTGCCAGCAGCCAGGGACTCATTATGGATGAGCAGTTCTTC
CDR3: CASSQGLIMDEQFF

J: TRBJ2-1
size: NA
V: TRBV18
length: 15
D: TRBD1
DNA: TGTGCCAGCTCACCATTCGGACAGGGAGACAATGAGCAGTTCTTC
CDR3: CASSPFGQGDNEQFF

J: TRBJ1-2
size: NA
V: TRBV15
length: 15
D: TRBD1
DNA: TGTGCCACCAGCAGAGATGGTGGGACAGCTAGGGGCTACACCTTC
CDR3: CATSRDGGTARGYTF

J: TRBJ2-1
size: NA
V: TRBV9
length: 14
D: TRBD1
DNA: TGTGCCAGCAGCGCTTACAGGGGGCTAGATGAGCAGTTCTTC
CDR3: CASSAYRGLDEQFF

J: TRBJ2-3
size: NA
V: TRBV30
length: 16
D: NA
DNA: TGTGCCTGGAGTGTGGGTTTCGTAGCTTCCGCAGATACGCAGTATTTT
CDR3: CAWSVGFVASADTQYF

J: TRBJ1-5
size: NA
V: TRBV6-5
length: 14
D: TRBD1
DNA: TGTGCCAGCAGCCGGACAGGATACGGTCAGCCCCAGCATTTT
CDR3: CASSRTGYGQPQHF

J: TRBJ2-5
size: NA
V: TRBV5-6
length: 15
D: NA
DNA: TGTGCCAGCAGCTTGTTAGAGGGAGAGAAGGGGGCCCAGTACTTC
CDR3: CASSLLEGEKGAQYF

J: TRBJ1-1
size: NA
V: TRBV19
length: 14
D: NA
DNA: TGTGCCAGTAGTTACCGGGAAGCCGGCACTGAAGCTTTCTTT
CDR3: CASSYREAGTEAFF

J: TRBJ2-5
size: NA
V: TRBV5-4
length: 15
D: TRBD1
DNA: TGTGCCAGCAGCTTAATCGGACAGGGGGTTGAGACCCAGTACTTC
CDR3: CASSLIGQGVETQYF

J: TRBJ1-1
size: NA
V: TRBV4-1
length: 16
D: NA
DNA: TGCGCCAGCAGCCAACAGGTTGCCAGAATGAACACTGAAGCTTTCTTT
CDR3: CASSQQVARMNTEAFF

J: TRBJ2-1
size: NA
V: TRBV4-1
length: 14
D: NA
DNA: TGCGCCAGCAGCCAAGTTCCTAGCGACCATGAGCAGTTCTTC
CDR3: CASSQVPSDHEQFF

J: TRBJ2-3
size: NA
V: TRBV29-1
length: 11
D: NA
DNA: TGCAGCGTTGAATGGGGCCGCACGCAGTATTTT
CDR3: CSVEWGRTQYF

J: TRBJ2-7
size: once
V: TRBV19
length: 14
D: NA
DNA: TGTGCCAGTAGCAGGGGTGGGTACTCCTACGAGCAGTACTTC
CDR3: CASSRGGYSYEQYF